This record concerns one T cell receptor beta chain sequence. Its antigen is not yet known. The input lacks base qualities; no much larger clone sits a single base away. CDR1 and CDR2 are drawn from the germline V gene: MNHNS, SASEGT. Counted from cysteine to phenylalanine, this CDR3 has 15 amino acids. Of the read, only the CDR3 DNA is kept; its 45 bases are in frame from base 1. V sheds 1 base and J sheds 1 base, leaving 8 bases between their ends. Library preparation used the immunoSEQ multiplex PCR assay. Adaptive Biotechnologies carried out TCRB amplification, library preparation, sequencing and preliminary bioinformatics at Survey level resolution. For TCRB sequencing, genomic DNA from sorted cTfh populations was amplified by multiplex PCR. The authors processed their data as follows. Clonality was calculated in R as 1 minus normalized Shannon entropy, and the Gini index was calculated with the R package ineq. Overlap score was the summed counts of shared sequences divided by total counts of all sequences in both compared samples. Fisher's exact test, with an assumed theoretical repertoire of 10^7 TCRB sequences, was used to assess the significance of shared clonotypes. TCRdb carries this immuneACCESS record with in-frame sequences only. Its versions omit some clonotypes, under half of them owing to an unresolved V gene in the studies checked, with the rest unexplained. The V and J calls and clone size come from that table; D and trimming were worked out from the DNA. Within this sample are approximately 8,500 clones, with 82% of them counted one time only. The ten largest clones take up roughly 4.3% of the sample.

The time point label on this specimen signifies: 2015-2016 season, 7 days after influenza vaccination. Adults were given seasonal inactivated influenza vaccine (Fluvarix), and sorted blood CD4 subsets were followed by TCRB sequencing before and after vaccination. To be eligible, subjects had to live in the community and must not have received influenza vaccine in the previous 6 months. Influenza vaccine contraindications, substance abuse, HIV/AIDS, active malignancy, immunomodulatory medication and active illness such as respiratory infection were included among the exclusion criteria. Between roughly 35 and 100 mL of blood was sampled per time point. Non-naive CD4+CXCR5+PD-1+ cells were defined as circulating Tfh and were sorted into ICOS+CD38+ and ICOS-CD38- fractions. Either Ficoll-Paque PLUS or SepMate separation was used to isolate PBMC. Cell subsets were sorted from PBMC on a BD FACS Aria before DNA extraction.

This sample is part of a study of follicular helper T cells after annual influenza vaccination (dated by TCRdb to 2015 to 2018). Background for the entire study: After each seasonal influenza vaccination, blood was collected on days 0, 7 and 28. To look at recall of cTfh clones, some subjects were tracked through successive annual vaccinations covering the 2013-2014, 2014-2015 and 2015-2016 seasons. One week after vaccination, a second recruited cohort of 11 to 12 subjects (Table S1) displayed a similar ICOS+CD38+ cTfh response. Multi-year samples were obtained from about 6 subjects, with two vaccination seasons covered for four subjects and three seasons covered for two subjects. The 2013-2014 samples were cryopreserved, while the 2015 samples were processed right after collection. Overall study results and their limits: Successive annual vaccinations recalled a recurring oligoclonal ICOS+CD38+ cTfh response that included tetramer and AIM influenza-specific clonotypes. Only about 10-22% of analyzed cells yielded productive TCRB sequences, so sampling of rare clonotypes was not possible. Day 7 ICOS+CD38+ clones were most often found later in ICOS-CD38- cTfh, suggesting that subset may serve as a memory reservoir. ICOS+CD38+ cTfh clonality correlated with the frequency of that population, and its change correlated with the change in circulating plasmablast frequency.

The source material was CXCR5+ CD38- circulating T follicular helper cells from blood, sampled 7 days after influenza vaccination. The intended sense of this specimen's cell subset or site label: circulating Tfh, non-naive CD4+CXCR5+PD-1+ (ICOS+CD38+ or ICOS-CD38-). The source of this sequence is an adult who received the influenza vaccine. Rearrangement joined TRBV6-1 to TRBJ2-1; the D region possibly corresponds to TRBD2 (5 bases align). The DNA sequence is as follows: TGTGCCAGCAGTGAAGACCGGAGGTCCTACAATGAGCAGTTCTTC. Translation gives CASSEDRRSYNEQFF.